The clone carrying this TCR beta chain appeared many times. Its antigen is not known. The germline V gene has CDR1 SGHVS and CDR2 FQNEAQ. The CDR3 sequence is 16 residues long. J gave up 5 bases and V 3 bases, and 12 bases lay outside the gene matches. Under 3 months in duration, the ophthalmopathy in affected donors had moderate-to-severe activity, CAS ≥3 and NOSPECS ≥4. This sample stems from a study of Graves' ophthalmopathy and Graves' hyperthyroidism. Amplification targeted the TCR beta CDR3 regions, with RNA transcripts as the source material. Second-round multiplex PCR followed a first-round RT-PCR using HTBI primers. TCRdb recomputed calls from the multiplex PCR reads with MiXCR, one row per CDR3 protein. The data show some 160,000 distinct CDR3 sequences, with about two fifths seen just once and around 9.3% held by the top ten. Broader study findings: Appearing in blood as well were most expanded thyroid clonotypes above 0.001 frequency.

The TCR was taken from a man younger than 40 with Graves' ophthalmopathy. The rearrangement links TRBV7-8 to TRBJ2-5; TRBD1 matches 7 bases. The material sequenced was peripheral blood. The CDR3 region is CASSFDRDLQQETQYF. The CDR3 region has the DNA TGTGCCAGCAGCTTTGACAGGGATCTGCAGCAGGAGACCCAGTACTTC.